This entry is about one TCR beta chain. Per the original methods: Reference gene primer amplification gave estimated nucleated cell counts. The method was immunoSEQ multiplex PCR; TCRdb's version includes in-frame clones alone and lacks a portion of them. V and J calls and clone size are those listed in that table; D and trimming were worked out from the DNA. The table lists some 300,000 clones, around 90% of them singletons. This entry is derived from a study of blood T cell repertoires in COVID-19. About the study: The United States, Italy and Spain supplied acute and convalescent COVID-19 samples. T cells, B-cell-depleted T cells, or PBMCs provided the cDNA or gDNA that served as material.

The V and J ends lost 2 bases and 2 bases respectively, with 12 bases between them. This CDR3 is built from 15 residues. Germline CDR1 reads SGHTA; CDR2 reads FQGNSA. Sequencing was carried out using peripheral blood. The chain employs TRBV7-2 and TRBJ1-1; possible D gene TRBD1, 5 bases. This clonotype was obtained from a man aged 18 to 29 with active or convalescent COVID-19. The CDR3: CASSLRAQGNTEAFF. CDR3 nucleotide sequence: TGTGCCAGCAGCTTAAGGGCGCAGGGCAACACTGAAGCTTTCTTT.